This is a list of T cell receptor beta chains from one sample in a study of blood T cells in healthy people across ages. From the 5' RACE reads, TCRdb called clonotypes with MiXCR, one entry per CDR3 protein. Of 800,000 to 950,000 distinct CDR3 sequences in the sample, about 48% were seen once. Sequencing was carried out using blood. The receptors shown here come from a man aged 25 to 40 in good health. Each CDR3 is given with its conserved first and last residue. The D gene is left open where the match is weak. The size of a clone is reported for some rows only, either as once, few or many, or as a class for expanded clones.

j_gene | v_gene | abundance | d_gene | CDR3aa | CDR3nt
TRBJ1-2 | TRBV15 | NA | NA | CATTGADYGYTF | TGTGCCACCACGGGGGCGGACTATGGCTACACCTTC
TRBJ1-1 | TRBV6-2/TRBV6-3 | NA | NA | CASRDGPEAFF | TGTGCCAGCAGGGACGGTCCTGAAGCTTTCTTT
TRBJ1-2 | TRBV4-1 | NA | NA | CASSQEKAVYGYTF | TGCGCCAGCAGCCAAGAAAAGGCGGTCTATGGCTACACCTTC
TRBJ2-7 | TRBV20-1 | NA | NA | CSARDVRVTTYEQYF | TGCAGTGCTAGAGATGTCCGGGTTACCACCTACGAGCAGTACTTC
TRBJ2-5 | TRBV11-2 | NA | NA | CASSAGTRSYQETQYF | TGTGCCAGCAGCGCAGGGACAAGAAGTTACCAAGAGACCCAGTACTTC
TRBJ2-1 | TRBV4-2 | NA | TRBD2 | CACSPGGGYNEQFF | TGTGCCTGCAGCCCTGGGGGGGGTTACAATGAGCAGTTCTTC
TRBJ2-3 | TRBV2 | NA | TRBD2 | CASSGIGGDTDTQYF | TGTGCCAGCAGTGGCATTGGGGGGGACACAGATACGCAGTATTTT
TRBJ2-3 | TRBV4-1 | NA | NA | CASSRELGNTQYF | TGCGCCAGCAGCCGCGAACTAGGGAATACGCAGTATTTT
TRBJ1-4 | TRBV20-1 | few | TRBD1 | CSAPDRELSATNEKLFF | TGCAGTGCCCCGGACAGGGAACTCTCTGCAACTAATGAAAAACTGTTTTTT
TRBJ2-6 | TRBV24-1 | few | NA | CATSDPSGPGANVLTF | TGTGCCACCAGTGATCCCTCAGGGCCTGGGGCCAACGTCCTGACTTTC
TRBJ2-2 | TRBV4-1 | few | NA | CASSQVGGTGELFF | TGCGCCAGCAGCCAAGTTGGTGGTACCGGGGAGCTGTTTTTT
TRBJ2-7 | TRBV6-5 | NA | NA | CASSYVQGGGNEQYF | TGTGCCAGCAGTTACGTACAGGGAGGCGGAAACGAGCAGTACTTC
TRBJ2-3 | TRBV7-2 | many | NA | CASSLNPSGTQYF | TGTGCCAGCAGCTTAAACCCCTCGGGTACGCAGTATTTT
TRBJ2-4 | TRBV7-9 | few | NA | CASSSGEENIQYF | TGTGCCAGCAGCTCAGGGGAGGAAAACATTCAGTACTTC
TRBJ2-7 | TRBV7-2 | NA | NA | CASSLALGVNEQYF | TGTGCCAGCAGCTTAGCGTTGGGTGTCAACGAGCAGTACTTC